Shown below are 15 T cell receptor beta chains from a single sample sequenced in a study of shared clonotypes between healthy human individuals (TCRdb year 2020). The library was produced with the immunoSEQ multiplex PCR assay. Not all clones reach the TCRdb copy of this immuneACCESS table, which keeps in-frame sequences only. Checked studies attribute under half of the gap to unresolved V genes and leave the rest unexplained. The sample table holds 500,000 to 550,000 clones, of which 90% to 96% were seen once. The ten largest make up 0.064% of the sample. The sample consisted of naive CD4+ T cells sorted from blood. This specimen's cell subset or site label, interpreted: CD45RA+ positively selected. The receptors shown here come from a woman younger than 45 in good health.

This chain links TRBV13 with TRBJ1-1, with TRBD1 matching over 12 bases. The J segment lost 0 bases and the V segment lost 5 bases, leaving 4 bases of the junction unmatched. The CDR3 contains 16 residues. Germline V gene lookup returns CDR1 PRHDT and CDR2 FYEKMQ (reference sequence). CDR3 in DNA: TGTGCCAGCAGCCGGGACAGGGGGCCCCTGAACACTGAAGCTTTCTTT. Its protein product is CASSRDRGPLNTEAFF.

The rearrangement links TRBV5-5 to TRBJ2-7; TRBD1 or TRBD2 may be the D gene (5 bases each). Germline CDR1 and CDR2: SGHKS and YYEKEE (reference sequence). CDR3 size: 16 residues. Trimming shortened V by 0 bases and J by 0 bases, and 13 bases separated the two germline ends. The CDR3 reads CASSLVGSGTSYEQYF. The DNA for the CDR3 is TGTGCCAGCAGCTTGGTTGGTTCAGGGACCTCCTACGAGCAGTACTTC.

In nucleotides, the CDR3 is TGCAGCGTTGAATCGGACAGCGGGAGGGCTCTTGGAGGTGAGCAGTTCTTC. Its protein is CSVESDSGRALGGEQFF. V is TRBV29-1 and J is TRBJ2-1, with 10 nucleotides matching TRBD2. CDR3 size: 17 residues. Germline V gives CDR1 SQVTM, CDR2 ANQGSEA. Trimming took 2 bases from V and 9 from J; bases not matched to a gene: 16.

This chain links TRBV28 with TRBJ1-5; TRBD1 matches 8 bases. The germline V gene has CDR1 MDHEN and CDR2 SYDVKM. V trimming: 5 bases; J trimming: 0 bases; junction bases outside the gene matches: 6. The CDR3 is made up of 16 amino acids. This CDR3 reads CASSRQGAFSNQPQHF. In DNA form, the CDR3 reads TGTGCCAGCAGTCGTCAGGGGGCGTTTAGCAATCAGCCCCAGCATTTT.

The V and J genes are TRBV21-1 and TRBJ2-7; TRBD2, the table's D call, was not compared with the DNA. TRBV21-1 is given as a pseudogene. The CDR3 extends over 16 amino acids. The CDR3 spells CASSNQGLAGGFEQYF. In nucleotides, the CDR3 is TGTGCCAGCAGCAATCAGGGACTAGCGGGTGGTTTCGAGCAGTACTTC.

This clone was observed once. The chain carries TRBV30 and TRBJ2-7; unclear D gene. The CDR3 has 11 residues. In germline, CDR1 is GTSNPN, CDR2 SVGIG (reference sequence). With 0 bases removed from V and 5 bases from J, the gap between germline ends came to 5 bases. The CDR3 loop is CAWSVSNEQYF. CDR3 in DNA: TGTGCCTGGAGTGTTAGCAACGAGCAGTACTTC.

The V and J genes are TRBV28 and TRBJ2-7, with TRBD2 as a possible D gene (5 bases). The CDR3 contains 13 residues. The V and J ends lost 6 bases and 5 bases respectively, with 14 bases between them. Looked up from germline, CDR1 is MDHEN and CDR2 is SYDVKM. CDR3 DNA sequence: TGTGCCAGCAGACGAGCGGCACTAAACGAGCAGTACTTC. It yields the protein CASRRAALNEQYF.

This chain connects TRBV7-3 to TRBJ1-3; possibly TRBD1 for D (6 bases). The length of the CDR3 is 15 residues. Looked up from germline, CDR1 is SGHTA and CDR2 is FQGTGA. V lost 7 bases and J 1 base, leaving 14 bases between the germline ends. Written as DNA, the CDR3 is TGTGCCAGCATCCAAGAGGGGGGGTCTGGAAACACCATATATTTT. Its translation: CASIQEGGSGNTIYF.

V is TRBV28 and J is TRBJ1-5; 8 bases are a match to TRBD1. The CDR3 extends over 14 amino acids. V gave up 5 bases and J gave up 7 bases; unmatched junction bases: 7. CDR1 is MDHEN and CDR2 is SYDVKM in the germline V gene. CDR3 protein: CASSLGQGDQPQHF. CDR3 DNA sequence: TGTGCCAGCAGTCTTGGACAGGGAGACCAGCCCCAGCATTTT. Variable domain in full (rest from reference TRBV28 and TRBJ1-5): DVKVTQSSRYLVKRTGEKVFLECVQDMDHENMFWYRQDPGLGLRLIYFSYDVKMKEKGDIPEGYSVSREKKERFSLILESASTNQTSMYLCASSLGQGDQPQHFGDGTRLSIL.

J is TRBJ1-5 and V is TRBV5-6; D is uncertain. The V and J ends lost 2 bases and 4 bases respectively, with 7 bases between them. CDR3 size: 13 residues. The germline gives CDR1 SGHDT, CDR2 YYEEEE. In DNA, the CDR3 is TGTGCCAGCAGCTTTCATAGAAATCAGCCCCAGCATTTT. Translation: CASSFHRNQPQHF.

V gene TRBV7-9 combines with J gene TRBJ2-3; 7 bases map to TRBD1. CDR3 length: 15 amino acids. J lost 0 bases, V lost 5 bases, and 5 bases had no gene match. Germline CDR1 SEHNR, CDR2 FQNEAQ (reference sequence). DNA for the CDR3: TGTGCCAGCAGCCGTGGGACAGTTAGCACAGATACGCAGTATTTT. Translation gives CASSRGTVSTDTQYF.

This rearrangement joins TRBV6-6 to TRBJ2-5, with TRBD2 as a possible D gene (6 bases). V lost 5 bases and J 10 bases, leaving 14 bases between the germline ends. Germline CDR1 reads MNHNY; CDR2 reads SVGAGI (reference sequence). The CDR3 spans 12 residues. CDR3 loop: CASSNQGRDQYF. As DNA, the CDR3 is TGTGCCAGCAGTAACCAAGGGCGGGACCAGTACTTC.

This clone was detected once. V is TRBV4-1 and J is TRBJ1-2, with 9 bases that match TRBD1. Germline trimming cut 2 bases from V and 7 bases from J; bases unmatched to any gene: 5. This CDR3 has 14 amino acids. Germline V CDR1 and CDR2: MGHRA, YSYEKL. DNA of the CDR3: TGCGCCAGCAGCCAAAGCGGGACAGGGTTTGGCTACACCTTC. This translates into CASSQSGTGFGYTF.

CDR3 DNA: TGCGCCTGGTTTAGGAATTGGGCACCAGCTTCCTACGAGCAGTACTTC. This translates into CAWFRNWAPASYEQYF. The chain joins TRBV23-1 to TRBJ2-7; the D is unclear. TRBV23-1 counts as an open reading frame of uncertain function. The CDR3 contains 16 residues. V was clipped by 11 bases and J by 1 base, with 24 bases between them.

The chain joins TRBV5-1 to TRBJ1-2; 9 bases align to TRBD1. The CDR3 is 16 residues long. Losses at the gene ends were 4 bases for V and 6 bases for J; bases not matched to a gene: 13. CDR1 and CDR2 (germline): SGHRS, YFSETQ. CDR3 DNA: TGCGCCAGCAGCCCGGGACAGGGCCGGGGAAGGAATGGCTACACCTTC. As protein: CASSPGQGRGRNGYTF.